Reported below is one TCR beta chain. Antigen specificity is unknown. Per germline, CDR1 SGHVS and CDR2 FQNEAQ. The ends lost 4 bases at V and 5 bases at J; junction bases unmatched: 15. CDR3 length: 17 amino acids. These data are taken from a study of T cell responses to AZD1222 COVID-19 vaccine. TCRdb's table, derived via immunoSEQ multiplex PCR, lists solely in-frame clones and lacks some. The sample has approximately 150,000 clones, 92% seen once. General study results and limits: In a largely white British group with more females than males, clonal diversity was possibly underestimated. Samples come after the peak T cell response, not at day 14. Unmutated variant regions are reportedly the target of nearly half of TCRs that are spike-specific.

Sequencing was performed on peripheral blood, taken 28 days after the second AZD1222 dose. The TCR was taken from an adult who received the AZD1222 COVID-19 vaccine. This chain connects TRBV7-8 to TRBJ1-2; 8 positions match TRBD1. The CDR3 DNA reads TGTGCCAGCAGCTCATCCAGGGGGCTCCCTCCCGATTATGGCTACACCTTC. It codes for CASSSSRGLPPDYGYTF.